Following are 13 T cell receptor beta chains from one sample sequenced in a study of identical twins (dated by TCRdb to 2016 to 2018). The library was generated by 5' RACE. Sequencing used an Illumina HiSeq 2000. TCRdb trimmed public reads at Q25 via fastp, called clones via MiXCR and kept in-frame beta chains. Here each entry gathers all rows of one CDR3 protein and keeps the most common genes and DNA. For this sample the table gives approximately 1.8 million distinct CDR3 sequences, of which around 33% were detected only once. The top ten clonotypes cover around 0.25% of the sample. Sequences were obtained from cord blood. The receptors derive from a newborn girl in good health.

This chain joins TRBV30 and TRBJ2-7; 9 bases map to TRBD1. This CDR3 spans 15 amino acids. From germline, CDR1 is GTSNPN and CDR2 SVGIG (reference sequence). J gave up 7 bases and V 0 bases, and 10 bases lay outside the gene matches. CDR3 amino acids: CAWSVGQGTYNEQYF. Written as DNA, the CDR3 is TGTGCCTGGAGTGTGGGACAGGGTACCTACAATGAGCAGTACTTC.

The CDR3: CASSSSGAGEQFF. As DNA, the CDR3 is TGTGCCAGCAGCTCTTCCGGGGCAGGGGAGCAGTTCTTC. This chain links TRBV7-9 with TRBJ2-1; D could derive from TRBD1 or TRBD2 (5 bases each). Trimming took off 4 bases at V and 10 bases at J, with 14 bases between the two ends. The CDR3 is 13 residues long. CDR1 SEHNR and CDR2 FQNEAQ come from the germline V gene (reference sequence).

This sequence joins TRBV27 and TRBJ1-1; 9 nucleotides align to TRBD1. Germline values: CDR1 MNHEY, CDR2 SMNVEV (reference sequence). The CDR3 length is 14 residues. V was pared by 4 bases and J by 5 bases, with 5 bases of the junction left unmatched. CDR3 protein: CASSWTGEGTEAFF. The DNA for the CDR3 is TGTGCCAGCAGTTGGACAGGGGAGGGGACTGAAGCTTTCTTT.

This chain joins TRBV9 and TRBJ1-3, with 8 bases identical to TRBD1. The CDR3 sequence is 15 residues long. After removal of 3 bases from V and 2 bases from J, the junction contained 4 bases not matched to a gene. Per the germline V gene, CDR1 is SGDLS and CDR2 is YYNGEE. CDR3 in amino acids: CASSGGQGPGNTIYF. CDR3 sequence (DNA): TGTGCCAGCAGCGGAGGACAGGGACCTGGAAACACCATATATTTT. The whole variable domain, filled in from reference TRBV9 and TRBJ1-3, reads DSGVTQTPKHLITATGQRVTLRCSPRSGDLSVYWYQQSLDQGLQFLIQYYNGEERAKGNILERFSAQQFPDLHSELNLSSLELGDSALYFCASSGGQGPGNTIYFGEGSWLTVV.

The V gene is TRBV20-1, the J gene TRBJ2-3; D remains ambiguous. Trimming removed 5 bases from V and 4 bases from J, with 4 bases in between. The CDR3 totals 10 residues. Germline CDR1 reads DFQATT; CDR2 reads SNEGSKA (reference sequence). The CDR3 DNA sequence: TGCAGTGCTGGGGCAGATACGCAGTATTTT. Protein: CSAGADTQYF.

The chain is built from TRBV7-2 and TRBJ1-2; D possibly corresponds to TRBD1 (6 bases). Germline V lookup: CDR1 SGHTA, CDR2 FQGNSA. V was pared by 4 bases and J by 3 bases, with 9 bases between. CDR3 length: 13 residues. The CDR3 loop is CASSYRVYYGYTF. CDR3 DNA: TGTGCCAGCAGCTACAGGGTCTACTATGGCTACACCTTC.

This clonotype was seen only a few times. The J gene is TRBJ2-2, the V gene TRBV12-5; TRBD2 matches 11 bases. The CDR3 spans 16 residues. CDR1 is LGHNT and CDR2 is FRNRAP in the germline V gene. With 0 bases clipped from V and 3 bases from J, the junction kept 0 bases outside the gene matches. This CDR3 reads CASGLVLAGDTGELFF. The CDR3 DNA is TGTGCTAGTGGTTTGGTACTAGCGGGAGACACCGGGGAGCTGTTTTTT. Drawing the rest from reference TRBV12-5 and TRBJ2-2, the complete variable domain is DARVTQTPRHKVTEMGQEVTMRCQPILGHNTVFWYRQTMMQGLELLAYFRNRAPLDDSGMPKDRFSAEMPDATLATLKIQPSEPRDSAVYFCASGLVLAGDTGELFFGEGSRLTVL.

This clonotype has a handful of counts. The J gene is TRBJ2-1, the V gene TRBV5-1; D possibly corresponds to TRBD1 (6 bases). Germline V lookup: CDR1 SGHRS, CDR2 YFSETQ. The length of the CDR3 is 17 residues. Trimming pared 0 bases from V and 1 base from J, leaving 14 bases between. The CDR3 is CASSLGPTGLSYNEQFF. DNA of the CDR3: TGCGCCAGCAGCTTGGGTCCTACAGGGCTATCCTACAATGAGCAGTTCTTC.

This chain joins TRBV4-1 and TRBJ2-3; TRBD2 is a possible D gene (7 bases). Per the germline V gene, CDR1 is MGHRA and CDR2 is YSYEKL. CDR3 length: 18 residues. V was clipped by 5 bases and J by 0 bases, with 21 bases between them. CDR3 coding DNA: TGCGCCAGCAGCACGACTAGTCGGGGGGCAGTTAGCACAGATACGCAGTATTTT. It translates to CASSTTSRGAVSTDTQYF.

This clonotype was detected a few times. This sequence joins TRBV7-2 and TRBJ2-1; 7 bases agree with TRBD1. With 1 base clipped from V and 4 bases from J, the junction kept 4 bases outside the gene matches. In germline, CDR1 is SGHTA, CDR2 FQGNSA. The length of the CDR3 is 15 residues. CDR3 amino acids: CASSLGTGDYNEQFF. In DNA, the CDR3 is TGTGCCAGCAGCTTAGGAACAGGGGATTACAATGAGCAGTTCTTC.

The CDR3 coding sequence is TGTGCCAGCAGACCCTCCTCCGGGGAGACCCAGTACTTC. It translates to CASRPSSGETQYF. This chain joins TRBV12-3 or TRBV12-4 and TRBJ2-5, with no clear D. V was trimmed by 6 bases and J by 5 bases, leaving 13 bases between them. This CDR3 has 13 residues.

The table lists this clonotype with a few counts. This chain joins TRBV5-1 and TRBJ2-3; 7 positions match TRBD2. The CDR3 contains 16 residues. Unmatched junction bases numbered 14, after V lost 6 bases and J lost 4 bases. Germline CDR1 SGHRS, CDR2 YFSETQ. This chain's CDR3 is CASNRLAQGFADTQYF. The CDR3 nucleotides are TGCGCCAGCAACCGACTAGCCCAAGGATTTGCAGATACGCAGTATTTT.

This sequence joins TRBV4-2 and TRBJ2-2, with 8 bases identical to TRBD1. Germline V lookup: CDR1 LGHNA, CDR2 YNFKEQ. With 6 bases clipped from V and 1 base from J, the junction kept 4 bases outside the gene matches. This CDR3 has 15 residues. This chain's CDR3 is CASRIGQGNTGELFF. The CDR3 DNA is TGTGCCAGCAGAATCGGACAGGGGAACACCGGGGAGCTGTTTTTT.